This T cell receptor beta chain was observed in a study of blood T cell repertoires in COVID-19. Trimming took 4 bases from V and 2 from J, leaving 17 bases between them. The CDR3 covers 16 residues. Germline V gene data show CDR1 as SGHTA and CDR2 as FQGTGA. Assay used: immunoSEQ multiplex PCR; TCRdb lists only in-frame clones, some missing. The repertoire has 120,000 to 150,000 clones, around 83% of them found once; the top ten carry roughly 5.5%. Participant-given clinical history determined each cohort assignment. The table lists this clone with a few counts. This TCR was sampled from a woman aged 50 to 60 who had been exposed to COVID-19. The J gene is TRBJ1-2, the V gene TRBV7-3; D might be TRBD1 (6 bases). The specimen was PBMCs or T cells enriched from blood (not recorded which). In nucleotides, the CDR3 is TGTGCCAGCAGCTCCCAGGGGCCACAGAGAAACTATGGCTACACCTTC. Amino acid sequence: CASSSQGPQRNYGYTF.